The 9 T cell receptor beta chains in this list originate from one sample, sequenced in a study of cytomegalovirus exposure and HLA in healthy donors. With 60 Vbeta and 13 Jbeta primers, the PCR was carried out. Here immunoSEQ multiplex PCR was the method, and the copy in TCRdb shows in-frame clones only, minus some. This sample has 95,000 to 150,000 clones; around 82% occur once, and the top ten carry roughly 3.7%. Sequencing was done on a sample of PBMCs. The receptors originated from a middle-aged woman in good health and CMV-seropositive.

The genes are TRBV5-1 and TRBJ2-3, with TRBD1 as a possible D gene (6 bases). Between the trimmed V and J ends, which lost 0 bases and 3 bases, there was a span of 11 bases. The CDR3 runs 15 residues. Germline CDR1 reads SGHRS; CDR2 reads YFSETQ. The CDR3 DNA is TGCGCCAGCAGCTTGGCTGCCAGGGGAACAGATACGCAGTATTTT. Translated, it gives CASSLAARGTDTQYF. The whole variable domain, remainder taken from reference TRBV5-1 and TRBJ2-3, is KAGVTQTPRYLIKTRGQQVTLSCSPISGHRSVSWYQQTPGQGLQFLFEYFSETQRNKGNFPGRFSGRQFSNSRSEMNVSTLELGDSALYLCASSLAARGTDTQYFGPGTRLTVL.

The rearrangement links TRBV30 to TRBJ2-1; 14 bases match TRBD2. This CDR3 has 16 amino acids. Germline V gene data show CDR1 as GTSNPN and CDR2 as SVGIG (reference sequence). With V trimmed by 2 bases and J by 8 bases, 8 bases remained unmatched. Here the CDR3 DNA reads TGTGCCTGGAGTCCTGGACTAGCGGGAGGACGGGATGAGCAGTTCTTC. As protein: CAWSPGLAGGRDEQFF.

The J gene is TRBJ2-3, the V gene TRBV2, with unresolved D. Trimming cost V 0 bases and J 2 bases, with 12 bases left between them. The germline V gene has CDR1 SNHLY and CDR2 FYNNEI. The CDR3 has 16 residues. The CDR3 protein is CASSEASTTLTDTQYF. For the CDR3, the DNA is TGTGCCAGCAGTGAAGCGAGCACTACCCTCACAGATACGCAGTATTTT.

The chain links TRBV10-2 to TRBJ2-7, with D possibly matching TRBD2 (5 bases). Trimming cost V 1 base and J 3 bases, with 10 bases left between them. This CDR3 region has 14 residues. Germline V lookup: CDR1 WSHSY, CDR2 SAAADI. The CDR3 loop reads CASSEFGGGYEQYF. Written as DNA, the CDR3 is TGCGCCAGCAGTGAGTTTGGAGGAGGCTACGAGCAGTACTTC.

The genes are TRBV5-4 and TRBJ2-5, with D perhaps TRBD2 (6 bases). Trimming took 3 bases from V and 5 from J, leaving 11 bases between them. Per germline, CDR1 SGHNT and CDR2 YYREEE (reference sequence). CDR3 length equals 13 residues. The CDR3 here is CASSSGVGETQYF. The CDR3 bases are TGTGCCAGCAGCTCGGGAGTCGGGGAGACCCAGTACTTC.

Here the CDR3 reads CASSLILANEQFF. The CDR3 nucleotides are TGTGCCAGCAGTTTAATACTAGCTAATGAGCAGTTCTTC. The rearrangement links TRBV28 to TRBJ2-1; D perhaps matches TRBD2 (6 bases). This CDR3 is built from 13 residues. Germline assignment: CDR1 MDHEN and CDR2 SYDVKM. Trimming shortened V by 2 bases and J by 7 bases, and 9 bases separated the two germline ends. Variable domain in full (rest from reference TRBV28 and TRBJ2-1): DVKVTQSSRYLVKRTGEKVFLECVQDMDHENMFWYRQDPGLGLRLIYFSYDVKMKEKGDIPEGYSVSREKKERFSLILESASTNQTSMYLCASSLILANEQFFGPGTRLTVL.

The rearrangement uses TRBV27 and TRBJ1-1, with 8 nucleotides matching TRBD1. The V gene's germline CDR1 is MNHEY and CDR2 SMNVEV (reference sequence). The CDR3 length is 14 residues. V lost 6 bases and J lost 5; bases outside the gene matches: 8. The CDR3 coding sequence is TGTGCCAGCAGGTTACAGGGGGAGAGGACTGAAGCTTTCTTT. Amino acids: CASRLQGERTEAFF.

The CDR3 coding sequence is TGTGCCACCGAGGGGGGGGGATACGGAAACACCATATATTTT. Translating it yields CATEGGGYGNTIYF. The V call is TRBV28, the J call TRBJ1-3, with D possibly TRBD1 on 6 matching bases. There are 14 residues in the CDR3. Germline values: CDR1 MDHEN, CDR2 SYDVKM. Deletions cut 10 bases from V and 4 bases from J, with 17 bases between.

Worth noting for this clone: Germline and junction disagree at one end, which may indicate a read error. The chain carries TRBV13 and TRBJ2-5; the match to TRBD1 covers 7 bases. This CDR3 has 14 residues. CDR1 and CDR2 (germline): PRHDT, FYEKMQ (reference sequence). CDR3 protein: CASTLGGSKETQYF. CDR3 in DNA: TGTGCCAGCACCTTAGGGGGCTCGAAAGAGACCCAGTACTTC.